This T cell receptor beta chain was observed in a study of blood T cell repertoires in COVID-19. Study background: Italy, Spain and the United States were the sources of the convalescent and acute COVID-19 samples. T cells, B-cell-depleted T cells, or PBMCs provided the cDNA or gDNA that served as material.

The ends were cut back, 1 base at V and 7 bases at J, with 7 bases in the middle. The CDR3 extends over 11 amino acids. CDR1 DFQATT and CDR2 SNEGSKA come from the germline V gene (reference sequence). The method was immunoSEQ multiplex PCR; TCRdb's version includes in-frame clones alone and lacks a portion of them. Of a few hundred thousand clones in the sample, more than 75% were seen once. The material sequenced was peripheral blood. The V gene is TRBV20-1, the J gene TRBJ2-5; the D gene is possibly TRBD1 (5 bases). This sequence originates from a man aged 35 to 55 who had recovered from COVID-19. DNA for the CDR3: TGCAGTGCTAGAGGGGGCCCGACCCAGTACTTC. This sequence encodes CSARGGPTQYF.